This T cell receptor (beta chain) derives from a study of blood T cell repertoires in COVID-19 (dated by TCRdb to the early 2020s). For the wider study: The collaborator samples originated in the United States, Italy and Spain and spanned the acute and convalescent phases of COVID-19. The prospective study material was composed of cDNA or gDNA derived from T cells, B-cell-depleted T cells, or PBMCs. Subjects who had been exposed to COVID-19, were actively infected with it, or had recovered from it provided the deeply sampled blood TCRbeta repertoires that made up the dataset. The repertoires were released in a freely available public database meant as a resource for research on the immune response to SARS-CoV-2. The samples were drawn from two sources: the first 160 participants of the ongoing ImmuneRACE study, and fewer than 1,500 subjects contributed by 6 global collaborators. Nearly every sample came with metadata listing a de-identified subject ID, COVID-19 status, age in years and sex. HLA class I and class II types, where available, came from metadata supplied by the sample provider rather than from assay-based typing. Broader findings and caveats from the paper: The quantity of clinical and demographic metadata differed by source and by participant and was supplied without curation.

TCRbeta CDR3 regions were amplified from genomic DNA by means of the immunoSEQ Assay, a bias-controlled multiplex PCR. On the study's bioinformatics: Nucleated cell counts per sample were estimated from amplification of reference gene primers within the assay. To quantify the absolute abundance of each unique TCRbeta CDR3 rearrangement, sequence reads were collapsed and filtered. Productive Simpson clonality was computed per sample as the square root of Simpson's diversity index over productive rearrangements. The table was pulled from immuneACCESS by TCRdb, which kept in-frame rearrangements only. Such tables lose some clones; where checked, under half of the loss comes from unresolved V genes, and the rest has no known cause. Clone size and the V and J calls come from that table; the DNA yielded D and trimming. The sample contains tens of thousands of clones, 83% of them found a single time. The ten largest clonotypes hold roughly 29% of the sample.

Whole blood was collected in K2EDTA tubes by collaborating institutions according to the institutions' own protocols. For TCRbeta analysis, collaborator samples were shipped as frozen whole blood, as isolated PBMCs, or as DNA extracted from either sample type. The germline V gene gives CDR1 as SGHTS and CDR2 as YDEGEE. The CDR3 has 14 amino acids, counting the end cysteine and phenylalanine. Of all the DNA, just the CDR3 is kept, 42 bases in frame from base 1. The V end gives up 4 bases and the J end 4 bases, leaving 4 bases in the junction not matched to a gene. As to this clone: The target of this receptor is not known. Per-base qualities were not stored, and no clone one base away is much larger.

The source of this sequence is an elderly woman with acute or convalescent COVID-19. The specimen was peripheral blood. The chain employs TRBV5-8 and TRBJ2-5; TRBD1 lines up with 10 middle nucleotides. The CDR3 reads CASSADRGRETQYF. In nucleotide form, the sequence is TGTGCCAGCAGCGCAGACAGGGGGCGAGAGACCCAGTACTTC.